Below are 18 T cell receptor beta chains sequenced from a single sample in a study of blood T cell repertoires in COVID-19. The protocol was immunoSEQ multiplex PCR, while the TCRdb copy is restricted to in-frame clones and leaves out a portion. The sample holds a few hundred thousand clones, approximately 90% seen once. The sequencing sample was made of peripheral blood. The receptors come from a man between 18 and 29 years old with COVID-19, enrolled during active disease.

CDR3 DNA sequence: TGTGCCAGTAGTATAGATCCAGGATCGAACACTGAAGCTTTCTTT. Its protein is CASSIDPGSNTEAFF. J is TRBJ1-1 and V is TRBV19; D unclear. The V gene's germline CDR1 is LNHDA and CDR2 SQIVND (reference sequence). CDR3 size: 15 residues. The germline V and J ends were trimmed by 0 bases and 1 base, with 9 bases remaining between them.

The gene calls are TRBV11-3 and TRBJ2-3, with 11 bases lining up with TRBD2. The junction had 6 bases not matched to a gene; V was cut back by 3 bases and J by 1 base. The length of the CDR3 is 17 residues. Looked up from germline, CDR1 is SGHNT and CDR2 is YENEEA. CDR3 amino acids: CASSFDLLAGGTDTQYF. The DNA for the CDR3 is TGTGCCAGCAGCTTCGACCTACTAGCGGGGGGCACAGATACGCAGTATTTT.

In this sample, this clone turned up a few times. The V gene is TRBV7-9, the J gene TRBJ1-1; the D is unclear. Looked up from germline, CDR1 is SEHNR and CDR2 is FQNEAQ (reference sequence). V lost 5 bases and J 7 bases, leaving 11 bases between the germline ends. This CDR3 is 12 amino acids long. DNA of the CDR3: TGTGCCAGCAGCCCCCCTGGAGATGAAGCTTTCTTT. Amino acids: CASSPPGDEAFF.

This rearrangement joins TRBV5-1 to TRBJ1-1; maybe TRBD1 (6 bases). Germline lookup yields CDR1 SGHRS and CDR2 YFSETQ. The CDR3 spans 13 residues. The germline V and J ends were trimmed by 0 bases and 5 bases, with 8 bases remaining between them. For the CDR3, the DNA is TGCGCCAGCAGCTTGGACAGGGAAACTGAAGCTTTCTTT. Amino acids: CASSLDRETEAFF.

The V and J genes are TRBV30 and TRBJ2-7; 9 bases line up with TRBD1. The V gene's germline CDR1 is GTSNPN and CDR2 SVGIG (reference sequence). This CDR3 spans 14 amino acids. The J segment lost 9 bases and the V segment lost 2 bases, leaving 11 bases of the junction unmatched. CDR3 sequence (DNA): TGTGCCTGGAGTACCCCGGGACAGGGTTTATGGCAGTACTTC. It is translated as CAWSTPGQGLWQYF.

This clone was observed once. The genes are TRBV19 and TRBJ2-7; perhaps TRBD1 as D (6 bases). Germline-derived CDR1 and CDR2 are LNHDA and SQIVND (reference sequence). This CDR3 comprises 14 residues. V was pared by 6 bases and J by 4 bases, with 16 bases between. The CDR3 nucleotides read TGTGCCAGTAGCACTACAGGGTCCAAATACGAGCAGTACTTC. It translates to CASSTTGSKYEQYF.

The chain carries TRBV4-1 and TRBJ1-1; D gene unclear. CDR1 and CDR2 from the germline V gene are MGHRA and YSYEKL. The CDR3 totals 13 residues. The ends were cut back, 1 base at V and 5 bases at J, with 8 bases in the middle. CDR3 sequence: CASSQGERTEAFF. For the CDR3, the DNA is TGCGCCAGCAGCCAAGGTGAGAGGACTGAAGCTTTCTTT.

This clone was recorded only once. The V and J genes are TRBV21-1 and TRBJ1-2; the table's TRBD1 call for D was not verified on the DNA. TRBV21-1 constitutes a pseudogene. The length of the CDR3 is 16 residues. The CDR3, as DNA: TGTGCCAGCAGCAAAGCCCCGACAGGGGGCAACTATGGCTACACCTTC. It is translated as CASSKAPTGGNYGYTF.

The J gene is TRBJ2-7, the V gene TRBV2; 7 bases align to TRBD2. The germline V gene has CDR1 SNHLY and CDR2 FYNNEI. The V and J ends lost 5 bases and 2 bases, in that order; junction bases with no gene match: 6. CDR3 length: 14 amino acids. For the CDR3, the DNA is TGTGCCAGCAGTAAGTCAGCGGGGACCTACGAGCAGTACTTC. Its protein is CASSKSAGTYEQYF.

This clone was counted between two and nine times. The rearrangement uses TRBV7-2 and TRBJ1-1; D not resolved. Germline CDR1 SGHTA, CDR2 FQGNSA. The CDR3 is made up of 14 amino acids. Trimming cost V 6 bases and J 3 bases, with 14 bases left between them. CDR3 sequence (DNA): TGTGCCAGCAGGCTAACACTATCCGACACTGAAGCTTTCTTT. Its translation: CASRLTLSDTEAFF.

V is TRBV2 and J is TRBJ2-7; a weak D match, TRBD2 (5 bases). CDR1 is SNHLY and CDR2 is FYNNEI in the germline V gene. The CDR3 is 15 amino acids. V lost 10 bases to trimming and J lost 0 bases, with 19 bases between them. The chain's CDR3 is CATGGLDFPSYEQYF. The CDR3 nucleotides are TGTGCCACTGGTGGGTTGGACTTCCCCTCCTACGAGCAGTACTTC.

The V and J genes are TRBV28 and TRBJ2-7; 13 bases agree with TRBD2. The CDR3 runs 16 residues. Germline V gene lookup returns CDR1 MDHEN and CDR2 SYDVKM. V shed 5 bases and J 3 bases; nucleotides not matched to a gene: 7. CDR3 protein: CASSAGTSGIYYEQYF. DNA for the CDR3: TGTGCCAGCAGTGCAGGGACTAGCGGGATCTACTACGAGCAGTACTTC. The variable domain in full, completed from reference TRBV28 and TRBJ2-7, reads DVKVTQSSRYLVKRTGEKVFLECVQDMDHENMFWYRQDPGLGLRLIYFSYDVKMKEKGDIPEGYSVSREKKERFSLILESASTNQTSMYLCASSAGTSGIYYEQYFGPGTRLTVT.

The chain couples TRBV2 to TRBJ1-4, with TRBD1 matching over 7 bases. Germline lookup yields CDR1 SNHLY and CDR2 FYNNEI. The trim removed 5 bases at V and 8 bases at J, leaving 11 bases unmatched. This CDR3 comprises 15 residues. CDR3 protein: CASSPNSGGSEKLFF. The DNA for the CDR3 is TGTGCCAGCAGTCCAAATTCAGGGGGATCCGAAAAACTGTTTTTT.

Written as DNA, the CDR3 is TGTGCCAGCAGCAATTGGGACACCGCCTACGAGCAGTACTTC. Its translation is CASSNWDTAYEQYF. This chain links TRBV7-9 with TRBJ2-7; D might be TRBD1 (6 bases). Trimming pared 5 bases from V and 2 bases from J, leaving 13 bases between. This CDR3 has 14 residues. Germline CDR1 reads SEHNR; CDR2 reads FQNEAQ (reference sequence). Using reference TRBV7-9 and TRBJ2-7 for the parts outside the CDR3, the full variable domain is DTGVSQNPRHKITKRGQNVTFRCDPISEHNRLYWYRQTLGQGPEFLTYFQNEAQLEKSRLLSDRFSAERPKGSFSTLEIQRTEQGDSAMYLCASSNWDTAYEQYFGPGTRLTVT.

The rearrangement joins TRBV9 to TRBJ2-4; no firm D call. Germline values: CDR1 SGDLS, CDR2 YYNGEE. The V end lost 4 bases, the J end lost 0 bases, and 14 bases lay between the germline ends. The CDR3 consists of 16 residues. The CDR3 region has the DNA TGTGCCAGCAGCCCGGCGGCAAACTTAGCCAAAAACATTCAGTACTTC. Protein product: CASSPAANLAKNIQYF.

J is TRBJ1-2 and V is TRBV7-9; tentative D call: TRBD1 (6 bases). This CDR3 spans 17 amino acids. Trimming left V 4 bases short and J 0 bases short, with 18 bases between. Germline V lookup: CDR1 SEHNR, CDR2 FQNEAQ (reference sequence). The CDR3 sequence: CASSSVMIGQSNYGYTF. The CDR3 DNA reads TGTGCCAGCAGCTCTGTCATGATCGGACAGTCTAACTATGGCTACACCTTC. The full variable domain, in which reference TRBV7-9 and TRBJ1-2 provide the parts outside the CDR3, is DTGVSQNPRHKITKRGQNVTFRCDPISEHNRLYWYRQTLGQGPEFLTYFQNEAQLEKSRLLSDRFSAERPKGSFSTLEIQRTEQGDSAMYLCASSSVMIGQSNYGYTFGSGTRLTVV.

J is TRBJ1-2 and V is TRBV27, with TRBD1 as a possible D gene (5 bases). Germline CDR1 MNHEY, CDR2 SMNVEV (reference sequence). The CDR3 runs 15 residues. V lost 0 bases and J 8 bases, leaving 16 bases between the germline ends. CDR3 in amino acids: CASSLSRSPRGGYTF. CDR3 coding DNA: TGTGCCAGCAGTTTATCCCGCAGTCCCCGGGGGGGCTACACCTTC.

V is TRBV3-1 (or the pseudogene TRBV3-2) and J is TRBJ2-7; TRBD2 agrees at 8 bases. Looked up from germline, CDR1 is LGHDT and CDR2 is YNNKEL (reference sequence). V gave up 5 bases and J gave up 6 bases; unmatched junction bases: 9. The CDR3 contains 14 residues. CDR3 nucleotide sequence: TGTGCCAGCAGCGCCCGGGGGGGGGTTGGCGAGCAGTACTTC. It codes for CASSARGGVGEQYF.